One sample yielded the 30 T cell receptor beta chains listed below, sequenced in a study of shared clonotypes between healthy human individuals. In the naive CD8 group, cells lacked CD45RO and were positively selected for CCR7, so terminally differentiated effector memory CD45RA+ cells were left out. Data came from immunoSEQ multiplex PCR; TCRdb stores just in-frame clones and leaves some out. The table has some 2.1 million clones, about 93% seen once; the top ten hold over 1.5%. Specimen: naive CD8+ T cells from PBMCs. The receptors originated from a man between 18 and 29 years old in good health. Some clones in this sample may be carry-over from other donors' samples.

The rearrangement joins TRBV6-1 to TRBJ2-4, with 7 bases aligning to TRBD1. In germline, CDR1 is MNHNS, CDR2 SASEGT. This CDR3 has 16 amino acids. V lost 4 bases to trimming and J lost 0 bases; unmatched junction nucleotides: 6. The chain's CDR3 is CASSVRDSIAKNIQYF. As DNA, the CDR3 is TGTGCCAGCAGTGTCCGGGACAGCATAGCCAAAAACATTCAGTACTTC.

V usage is TRBV27 and J usage is TRBJ2-7; TRBD1 agrees at 7 bases. The germline CDR1 and CDR2 sequences are MNHEY and SMNVEV (reference sequence). With V trimmed by 4 bases and J by 4 bases, 4 bases remained unmatched. The CDR3 contains 13 residues. The CDR3 DNA sequence: TGTGCCAGCAGTTCGGGACAGTTGTACGAGCAGTACTTC. It is translated as CASSSGQLYEQYF.

This chain links TRBV27 with TRBJ1-1, with D uncertain. Trimming took 0 bases from V and 4 from J, leaving 6 bases between them. The length of the CDR3 is 13 residues. CDR1 MNHEY and CDR2 SMNVEV come from the germline V gene (reference sequence). CDR3 in DNA: TGTGCCAGCAGTTTATCGGCCGGCACTGAAGCTTTCTTT. It specifies CASSLSAGTEAFF.

DNA of the CDR3: TGTGCCAGTAACTCTCGGGACGGTAGCTCCTACGAGCAGTACTTC. Its protein product is CASNSRDGSSYEQYF. This chain joins TRBV19 and TRBJ2-7, with D perhaps matching TRBD1 or TRBD2 (5 bases each). This CDR3 has 15 amino acids. The V gene's germline CDR1 is LNHDA and CDR2 SQIVND (reference sequence). Trimming took off 7 bases at V and 0 bases at J, with 16 bases between the two ends.

This sequence joins TRBV10-3 and TRBJ2-1; D gene unclear. Per germline, CDR1 ENHRY and CDR2 SYGVKD. Trimming shortened V by 6 bases and J by 3 bases, and 18 bases separated the two germline ends. The length of the CDR3 is 16 residues. The chain's CDR3 is CAISAGPDAFYNEQFF. DNA of the CDR3: TGTGCCATCAGCGCTGGACCCGATGCCTTCTACAATGAGCAGTTCTTC.

Turning to this clone: Other DNA sequences of this sample code for an identical CDR3. The CDR3 nucleotides read TGTGCCAGCAGTTTATCGGGGATGAACACTGAAGCTTTCTTT. Protein: CASSLSGMNTEAFF. The chain carries TRBV27 and TRBJ1-1; no reliable D call. Germline V gene lookup returns CDR1 MNHEY and CDR2 SMNVEV (reference sequence). Trimming removed 0 bases at V and 0 bases at J, with 5 bases between. This CDR3 has 14 amino acids.

The CDR3 DNA sequence: TGTGCCAGCAGTTTTGGAGGGGGCTATTACGAGCAGTACTTC. The encoded protein is CASSFGGGYYEQYF. This chain connects TRBV28 to TRBJ2-7, with D maybe TRBD1 (7 bases). CDR3 size: 14 residues. Germline loops: CDR1 MDHEN, CDR2 SYDVKM. V was shortened by 3 bases and J by 4 bases, with 13 bases between the two germline ends.

This chain links TRBV7-9 with TRBJ2-5; D gene unclear. The V and J ends lost 3 bases and 0 bases respectively, with 17 bases between them. Germline lookup yields CDR1 SEHNR and CDR2 FQNEAQ (reference sequence). The CDR3 is 17 residues long. CDR3 sequence: CASSLLSRELHQETQYF. CDR3 in DNA: TGTGCCAGCAGCTTGCTATCCCGTGAACTGCACCAAGAGACCCAGTACTTC.

The chain has TRBV10-2 and TRBJ2-2; TRBD1 might be the D (5 bases). The CDR3 runs to 16 residues. V lost 3 bases to trimming and J lost 5 bases, with 16 bases between them. CDR1 is WSHSY and CDR2 is SAAADI in the germline V gene. CDR3 loop: CASSDPGPPGTGELFF. The CDR3 region has the DNA TGCGCCAGCAGTGATCCAGGGCCCCCCGGGACCGGGGAGCTGTTTTTT.

The gene calls are TRBV27 and TRBJ2-4; 8 bases fit TRBD1. Per the germline V gene, CDR1 is MNHEY and CDR2 is SMNVEV (reference sequence). The ends lost 5 bases at V and 3 bases at J; junction bases unmatched: 15. The length of the CDR3 is 18 residues. The CDR3 DNA sequence: TGTGCCAGCAGTCCTATAACAGGGGGTCAGGTATTCAAAAACATTCAGTACTTC. This encodes CASSPITGGQVFKNIQYF.

V gene TRBV19 combines with J gene TRBJ2-1, with D unclear. Trimming took 3 bases from V and 0 from J, leaving 9 bases between them. This CDR3 comprises 15 residues. CDR1 is LNHDA and CDR2 is SQIVND in the germline V gene (reference sequence). The DNA of the CDR3 is TGTGCCAGTAGTATGGCGTTAAGCTCCTACAATGAGCAGTTCTTC. Translated, it gives CASSMALSSYNEQFF.

J is TRBJ2-7 and V is TRBV2; 11 nucleotides line up with TRBD1. With V trimmed by 1 base and J by 5 bases, 7 bases remained unmatched. CDR1 and CDR2 from the germline V gene are SNHLY and FYNNEI. The length of the CDR3 is 16 residues. The CDR3 loop reads CASSEGGGQGVHEQYF. The CDR3 DNA reads as TGTGCCAGCAGTGAAGGAGGGGGACAGGGGGTGCACGAGCAGTACTTC.

The V call is TRBV28, the J call TRBJ2-3, with D unclear. The V end lost 6 bases, the J end lost 7 bases, and 11 bases lay between the germline ends. The CDR3 consists of 12 residues. Germline V CDR1 and CDR2: MDHEN, SYDVKM. This CDR3 reads CASSPDGYTQYF. The CDR3 bases are TGTGCCAGCAGCCCAGACGGATATACGCAGTATTTT. The whole variable domain, remainder taken from reference TRBV28 and TRBJ2-3, is DVKVTQSSRYLVKRTGEKVFLECVQDMDHENMFWYRQDPGLGLRLIYFSYDVKMKEKGDIPEGYSVSREKKERFSLILESASTNQTSMYLCASSPDGYTQYFGPGTRLTVL.

The genes are TRBV19 and TRBJ2-1; D is unresolved. CDR3 size: 15 residues. Trimming took 4 bases from V and 8 from J, leaving 18 bases between them. Germline CDR1 LNHDA, CDR2 SQIVND (reference sequence). DNA of the CDR3: TGTGCCAGTAGTAGAGGACCCGCCTCATCTTATGAGCAGTTCTTC. The encoded protein is CASSRGPASSYEQFF.

On this clone itself: Within the sample, other DNA sequences also encode this same CDR3. The CDR3 coding sequence is TGTGCCAGCAGCCAAGATCCCGATTCCTACGAGCAGTACTTC. This translates into CASSQDPDSYEQYF. V and J are TRBV14 and TRBJ2-7; D is undetermined. CDR1 and CDR2 (germline): SGHDN, FVKESK. V lost 0 bases and J 1 base, leaving 7 bases between the germline ends. The CDR3 covers 14 residues.

The chain combines TRBV7-9 with TRBJ2-7; 9 bases map to TRBD1. J lost 5 bases, V lost 6 bases, and 8 bases had no gene match. This CDR3 is 14 amino acids long. The germline CDR1 and CDR2 sequences are SEHNR and FQNEAQ (reference sequence). The CDR3 sequence is CASRPPGQGDEQYF. The CDR3 DNA is TGTGCCAGCAGGCCCCCGGGACAGGGCGACGAGCAGTACTTC.

The chain combines TRBV27 with TRBJ1-1; D is undetermined. V lost 2 bases and J lost 1, with 11 bases in between. Germline loops: CDR1 MNHEY, CDR2 SMNVEV (reference sequence). The CDR3 runs 15 residues. The CDR3 here is CASSLRGPSNTEAFF. DNA for the CDR3: TGTGCCAGCAGTTTAAGAGGACCTTCGAACACTGAAGCTTTCTTT.

This sequence joins TRBV9 and TRBJ1-2; D may be TRBD1 (6 bases). The CDR3 has 17 amino acids. Germline V lookup: CDR1 SGDLS, CDR2 YYNGEE. V lost 4 bases and J lost 0, with 19 bases in between. This CDR3 reads CASSPRPGHRANYGYTF. CDR3 coding DNA: TGTGCCAGCAGCCCAAGACCGGGACACCGAGCTAACTATGGCTACACCTTC.

This sequence joins TRBV13 and TRBJ1-5; tentatively, D is TRBD1 (6 bases). Looked up from germline, CDR1 is PRHDT and CDR2 is FYEKMQ (reference sequence). Trimming took 0 bases from V and 1 from J, leaving 10 bases between them. CDR3 length: 16 amino acids. The CDR3 loop is CASSLGRGGSNQPQHF. Here the CDR3 DNA reads TGTGCCAGCAGCTTAGGCAGGGGTGGGAGCAATCAGCCCCAGCATTTT. The full variable domain, with the rest looked up from reference TRBV13 and TRBJ1-5, is AAGVIQSPRHLIKEKRETATLKCYPIPRHDTVYWYQQGPGQDPQFLISFYEKMQSDKGSIPDRFSAQQFSDYHSELNMSSLELGDSALYFCASSLGRGGSNQPQHFGDGTRLSIL.

This chain uses TRBV9 with TRBJ1-2; the D gene is possibly TRBD1 (6 bases). The CDR3 is 16 amino acids. CDR1 is SGDLS, CDR2 YYNGEE, per germline. Trimming pared 3 bases from V and 5 bases from J, leaving 20 bases between. This CDR3 is CASSGAGVPGRYGYTF. CDR3 coding DNA: TGTGCCAGCAGCGGGGCAGGGGTCCCGGGACGATATGGCTACACCTTC.

The V call is TRBV27, the J call TRBJ2-7; 11 bases are shared with TRBD2. Germline assignment: CDR1 MNHEY and CDR2 SMNVEV (reference sequence). The CDR3 extends over 15 amino acids. Trimming took 6 bases from V and 2 from J; bases not matched to a gene: 6. The CDR3 reads CASSRSGRATYEQYF. CDR3 in DNA: TGTGCCAGCAGCCGTAGCGGGAGGGCCACCTACGAGCAGTACTTC.

The chain combines TRBV28 with TRBJ1-5; possible D gene TRBD1, 5 bases. Trimming took 10 bases from V and 2 from J, leaving 15 bases between them. Germline assignment: CDR1 MDHEN and CDR2 SYDVKM. The CDR3 has 14 amino acids. The CDR3 loop reads CATQGVWGNQPQHF. For the CDR3, the DNA is TGTGCCACCCAAGGGGTATGGGGCAATCAGCCCCAGCATTTT.

In its sample, this clone was seen once. The CDR3 sequence: CASSSTGSFGGNEQFF. The CDR3 bases are TGTGCCAGCAGCTCGACTGGTTCGTTCGGGGGTAATGAGCAGTTCTTC. The chain recombines TRBV7-9 with TRBJ2-1; the D gene is possibly TRBD2 (6 bases). This CDR3 comprises 16 residues. Per germline, CDR1 SEHNR and CDR2 FQNEAQ (reference sequence). V lost 4 bases and J lost 7, with 20 bases in between.

V is TRBV5-1 and J is TRBJ2-5, with D possibly matching TRBD2 (5 bases). CDR3 length: 15 amino acids. Germline CDR1 reads SGHRS; CDR2 reads YFSETQ. V was clipped by 4 bases and J by 2 bases, with 15 bases between them. CDR3 sequence reads: CASSPAGGPQETQYF. The CDR3 DNA is TGCGCCAGCAGCCCGGCCGGAGGACCTCAAGAGACCCAGTACTTC.

V is TRBV11-2 and J is TRBJ1-5; TRBD1 agrees at 9 bases. The CDR3 extends over 15 amino acids. Germline V gene sequence: CDR1 SGHAT, CDR2 FQNNGV. Germline trimming cut 5 bases from V and 2 bases from J; bases unmatched to any gene: 4. CDR3 loop: CASSPGQGRNQPQHF. Written as DNA, the CDR3 is TGTGCCAGCAGCCCGGGACAGGGTCGCAATCAGCCCCAGCATTTT.

The J gene is TRBJ2-5, the V gene TRBV28; 7 bases are shared with TRBD2. J lost 3 bases, V lost 5 bases, and 18 bases had no gene match. This CDR3 contains 18 residues. Germline assignment: CDR1 MDHEN and CDR2 SYDVKM. In DNA form, the CDR3 reads TGTGCCAGCAGTCGCGTGGGGGGGACCGTTTTCATGGAAGAGACCCAGTACTTC. Its translation is CASSRVGGTVFMEETQYF.

This clone occurred once. The J gene is TRBJ2-1, the V gene TRBV11-2; D call uncertain. Trimming cost V 4 bases and J 0 bases, with 10 bases left between them. CDR3 length equals 15 residues. Per the germline V gene, CDR1 is SGHAT and CDR2 is FQNNGV. The chain's CDR3 is CASSSIDGSYNEQFF. The CDR3 nucleotides read TGTGCCAGCAGCTCCATCGACGGCTCCTACAATGAGCAGTTCTTC.

The gene calls are TRBV6-1 and TRBJ1-2; a possible D gene is TRBD1 (5 bases). Per the germline V gene, CDR1 is MNHNS and CDR2 is SASEGT. With 7 bases removed from V and 5 bases from J, the gap between germline ends came to 20 bases. This CDR3 spans 15 amino acids. The CDR3 loop reads CASTAPTDWRYGYTF. The DNA for the CDR3 is TGTGCCAGCACCGCACCGACAGACTGGAGGTATGGCTACACCTTC.

The genes are TRBV9 and TRBJ1-5, with D perhaps matching TRBD1 (6 bases). The CDR3 covers 14 residues. Germline V gives CDR1 SGDLS, CDR2 YYNGEE. V was cut by 4 bases and J by 6 bases, with 14 bases left in between. CDR3 in amino acids: CASSRAGAGQPQHF. The CDR3 DNA sequence: TGTGCCAGCAGCCGAGCGGGGGCGGGTCAGCCCCAGCATTTT.

This chain uses TRBV9 with TRBJ1-2; D ambiguous. V shed 3 bases and J shed 4 bases, with 7 bases lying between them. This CDR3 is 12 amino acids long. The V gene's germline CDR1 is SGDLS and CDR2 YYNGEE. The CDR3 DNA follows: TGTGCCAGCAGCGCCGATAGCTATGGCTACACCTTC. Translated: CASSADSYGYTF.